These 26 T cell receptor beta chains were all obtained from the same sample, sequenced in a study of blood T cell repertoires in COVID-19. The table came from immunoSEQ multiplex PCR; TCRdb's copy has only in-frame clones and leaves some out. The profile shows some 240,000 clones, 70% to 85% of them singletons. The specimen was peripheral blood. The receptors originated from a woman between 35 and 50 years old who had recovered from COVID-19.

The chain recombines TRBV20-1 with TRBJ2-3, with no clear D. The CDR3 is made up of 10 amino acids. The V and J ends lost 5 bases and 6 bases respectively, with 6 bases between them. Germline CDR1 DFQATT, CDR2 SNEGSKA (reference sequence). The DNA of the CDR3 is TGCAGTGCTCCCTTGGATACGCAGTATTTT. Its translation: CSAPLDTQYF.

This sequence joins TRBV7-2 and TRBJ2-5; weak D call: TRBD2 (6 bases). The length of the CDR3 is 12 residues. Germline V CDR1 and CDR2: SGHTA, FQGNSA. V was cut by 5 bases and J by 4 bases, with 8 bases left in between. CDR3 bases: TGTGCCAGCAGCGCCGGGGGAGAGACCCAGTACTTC. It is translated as CASSAGGETQYF.

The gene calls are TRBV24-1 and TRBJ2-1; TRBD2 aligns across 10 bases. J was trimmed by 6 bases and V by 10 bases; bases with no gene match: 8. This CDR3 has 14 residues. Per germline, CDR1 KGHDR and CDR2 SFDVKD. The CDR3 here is CATTSGGAANEQFF. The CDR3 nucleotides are TGTGCCACAACCAGCGGGGGGGCCGCCAATGAGCAGTTCTTC.

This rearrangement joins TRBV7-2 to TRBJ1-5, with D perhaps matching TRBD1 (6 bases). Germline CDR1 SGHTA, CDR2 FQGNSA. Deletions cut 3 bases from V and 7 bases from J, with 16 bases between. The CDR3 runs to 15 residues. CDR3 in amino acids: CASSLVLGAGQPQHF. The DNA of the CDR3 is TGTGCCAGCAGCTTGGTACTGGGGGCTGGGCAGCCCCAGCATTTT.

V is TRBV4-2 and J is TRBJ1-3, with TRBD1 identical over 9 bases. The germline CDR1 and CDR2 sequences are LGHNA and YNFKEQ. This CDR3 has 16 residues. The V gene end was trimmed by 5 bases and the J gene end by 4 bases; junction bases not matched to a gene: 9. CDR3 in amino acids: CASSGPGTGSGNTIYF. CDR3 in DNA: TGTGCCAGCAGCGGCCCCGGGACAGGGTCAGGAAACACCATATATTTT.

The DNA for the CDR3 is TGTGCCAGCAGTTTTCAGCCGGGACAGTCCTATGGCTACACCTTC. Translation: CASSFQPGQSYGYTF. The J gene is TRBJ1-2, the V gene TRBV28; 7 positions match TRBD1. Germline CDR1 is MDHEN and CDR2 is SYDVKM. The CDR3 runs to 15 residues. Losses at the gene ends were 3 bases for V and 4 bases for J; bases not matched to a gene: 8.

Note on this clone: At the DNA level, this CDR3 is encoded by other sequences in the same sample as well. The chain's CDR3 is CASSELESNQPQHF. CDR3 sequence (DNA): TGTGCCAGCAGTGAACTAGAGAGCAATCAGCCCCAGCATTTT. The J gene is TRBJ1-5, the V gene TRBV2, with D unresolved. V gave up 2 bases and J gave up 1 base, with 6 bases separating them. Germline V gene sequence: CDR1 SNHLY, CDR2 FYNNEI. The CDR3 consists of 14 residues.

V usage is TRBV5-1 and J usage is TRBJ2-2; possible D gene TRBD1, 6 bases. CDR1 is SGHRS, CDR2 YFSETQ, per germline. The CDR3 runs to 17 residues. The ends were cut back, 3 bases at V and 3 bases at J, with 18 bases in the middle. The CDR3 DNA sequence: TGCGCCAGCAGCTACCCACCGGGCAGGGGCGACACCGGGGAGCTGTTTTTT. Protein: CASSYPPGRGDTGELFF.

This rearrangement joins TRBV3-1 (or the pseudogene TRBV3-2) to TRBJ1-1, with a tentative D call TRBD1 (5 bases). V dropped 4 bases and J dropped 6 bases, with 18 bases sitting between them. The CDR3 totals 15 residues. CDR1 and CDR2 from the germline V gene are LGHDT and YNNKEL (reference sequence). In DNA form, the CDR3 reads TGTGCCAGCAGCCCGCGCGGGGGGGGTGTCGCTGAAGCTTTCTTT. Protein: CASSPRGGGVAEAFF.

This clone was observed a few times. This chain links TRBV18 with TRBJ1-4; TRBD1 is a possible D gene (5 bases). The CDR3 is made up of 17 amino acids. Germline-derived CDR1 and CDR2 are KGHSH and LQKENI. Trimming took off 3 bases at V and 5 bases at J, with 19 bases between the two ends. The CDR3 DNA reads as TGTGCCAGCTCACCGGGGCTCGACACGGACGGAAATGAAAAACTGTTTTTT. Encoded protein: CASSPGLDTDGNEKLFF.

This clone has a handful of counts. Here the CDR3 DNA reads TGTGCCAGCAGCCGGGGACAGCAGAACTATGGCTACACCTTC. It codes for CASSRGQQNYGYTF. The V gene is TRBV7-9, the J gene TRBJ1-2; 7 bases are shared with TRBD1. The germline CDR1 and CDR2 sequences are SEHNR and FQNEAQ (reference sequence). With V trimmed by 5 bases and J by 2 bases, 5 bases remained unmatched. This CDR3 has 14 residues.

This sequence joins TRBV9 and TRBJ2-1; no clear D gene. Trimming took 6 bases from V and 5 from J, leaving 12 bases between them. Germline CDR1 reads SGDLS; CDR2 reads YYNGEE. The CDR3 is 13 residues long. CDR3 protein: CASTKNEDNEQFF. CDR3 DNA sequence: TGTGCCAGCACGAAGAATGAGGACAATGAGCAGTTCTTC.

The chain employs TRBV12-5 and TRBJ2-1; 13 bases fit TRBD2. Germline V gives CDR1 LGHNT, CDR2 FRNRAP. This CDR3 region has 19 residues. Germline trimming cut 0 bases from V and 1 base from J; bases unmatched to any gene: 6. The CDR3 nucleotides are TGTGCTAGTGGTTTGGTACTAGCGGGGGGGCTGGAATCCTACAATGAGCAGTTCTTC. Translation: CASGLVLAGGLESYNEQFF.

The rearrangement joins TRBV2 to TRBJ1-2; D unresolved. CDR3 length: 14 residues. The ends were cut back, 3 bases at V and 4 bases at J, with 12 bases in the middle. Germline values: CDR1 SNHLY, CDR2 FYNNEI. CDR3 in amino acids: CASSEATGGYGYTF. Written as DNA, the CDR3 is TGTGCCAGCAGTGAGGCCACGGGAGGCTATGGCTACACCTTC.

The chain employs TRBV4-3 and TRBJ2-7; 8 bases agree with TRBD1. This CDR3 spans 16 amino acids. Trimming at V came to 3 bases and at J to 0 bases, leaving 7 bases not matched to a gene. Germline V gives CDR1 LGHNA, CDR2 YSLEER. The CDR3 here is CASSQDGQGSSYEQYF. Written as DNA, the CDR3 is TGCGCCAGCAGCCAGGACGGACAGGGAAGCTCCTACGAGCAGTACTTC.

The chain's CDR3 is CASSFSTGGVETQYF. The CDR3 DNA sequence: TGTGCCAGCAGCTTTTCAACAGGGGGGGTGGAGACCCAGTACTTC. The chain couples TRBV7-2 to TRBJ2-5; weak D call: TRBD1 (8 bases). The V end lost 3 bases, the J end lost 5 bases, and 16 bases lay between the germline ends. The CDR3 length is 15 residues. Germline V gives CDR1 SGHTA, CDR2 FQGNSA.

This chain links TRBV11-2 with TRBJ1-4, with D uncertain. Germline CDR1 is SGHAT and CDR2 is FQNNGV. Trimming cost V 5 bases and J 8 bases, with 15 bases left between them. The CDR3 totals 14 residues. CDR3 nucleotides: TGTGCCAGCAGCCCACAATCCGTACACGAAAAACTGTTTTTT. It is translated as CASSPQSVHEKLFF.

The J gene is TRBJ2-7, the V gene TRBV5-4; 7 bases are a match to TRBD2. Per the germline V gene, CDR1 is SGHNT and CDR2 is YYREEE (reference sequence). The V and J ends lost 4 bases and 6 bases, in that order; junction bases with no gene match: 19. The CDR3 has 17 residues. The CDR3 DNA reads TGTGCCAGCAGCCCGGCGGGCTCACTAGCGTGGGTCGGCGAGCAGTACTTC. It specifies CASSPAGSLAWVGEQYF.

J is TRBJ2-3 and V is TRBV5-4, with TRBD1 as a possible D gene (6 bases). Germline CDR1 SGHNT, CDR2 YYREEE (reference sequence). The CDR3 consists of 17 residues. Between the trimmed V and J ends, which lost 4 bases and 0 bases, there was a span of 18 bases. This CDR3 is CASSNTPGQDSTDTQYF. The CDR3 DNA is TGTGCCAGCAGCAACACGCCGGGACAAGATAGCACAGATACGCAGTATTTT.

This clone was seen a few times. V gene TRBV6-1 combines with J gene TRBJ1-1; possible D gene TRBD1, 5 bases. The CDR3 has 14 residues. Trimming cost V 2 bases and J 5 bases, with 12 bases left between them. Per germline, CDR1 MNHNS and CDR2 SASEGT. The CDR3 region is CASSESQGWTEAFF. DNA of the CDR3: TGTGCCAGCAGTGAAAGCCAGGGCTGGACTGAAGCTTTCTTT.

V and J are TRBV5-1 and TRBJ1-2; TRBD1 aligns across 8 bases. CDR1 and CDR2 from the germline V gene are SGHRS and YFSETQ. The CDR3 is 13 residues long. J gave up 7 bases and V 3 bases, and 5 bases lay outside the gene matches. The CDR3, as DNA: TGCGCCAGCAGCTCGGGCCAGGGGGCTGGCTACACCTTC. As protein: CASSSGQGAGYTF.

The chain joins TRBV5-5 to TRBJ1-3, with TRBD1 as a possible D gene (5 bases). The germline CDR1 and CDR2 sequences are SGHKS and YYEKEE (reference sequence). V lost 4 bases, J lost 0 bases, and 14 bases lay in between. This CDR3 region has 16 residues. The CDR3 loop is CASSPQASGSGNTIYF. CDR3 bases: TGTGCCAGCAGCCCACAGGCATCGGGCTCTGGAAACACCATATATTTT.

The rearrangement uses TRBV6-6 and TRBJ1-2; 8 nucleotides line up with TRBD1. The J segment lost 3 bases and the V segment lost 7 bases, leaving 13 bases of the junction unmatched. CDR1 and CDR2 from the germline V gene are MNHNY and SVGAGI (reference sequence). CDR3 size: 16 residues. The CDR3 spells CASNLPRTGLDYGYTF. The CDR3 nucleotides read TGTGCCAGCAACTTACCCAGGACAGGGCTAGACTATGGCTACACCTTC.

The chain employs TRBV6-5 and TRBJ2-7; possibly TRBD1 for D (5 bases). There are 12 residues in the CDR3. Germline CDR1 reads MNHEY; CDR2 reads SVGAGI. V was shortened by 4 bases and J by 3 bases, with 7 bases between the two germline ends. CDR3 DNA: TGTGCCAGCAGTTGGCAGGGCTACGAGCAGTACTTC. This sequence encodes CASSWQGYEQYF.

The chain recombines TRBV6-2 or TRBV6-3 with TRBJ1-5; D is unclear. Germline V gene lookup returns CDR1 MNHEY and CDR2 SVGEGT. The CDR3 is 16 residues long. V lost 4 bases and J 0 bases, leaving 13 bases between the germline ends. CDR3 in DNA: TGTGCCAGCAGTTCCCGGCGAGCGTATAGCAATCAGCCCCAGCATTTT. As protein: CASSSRRAYSNQPQHF.

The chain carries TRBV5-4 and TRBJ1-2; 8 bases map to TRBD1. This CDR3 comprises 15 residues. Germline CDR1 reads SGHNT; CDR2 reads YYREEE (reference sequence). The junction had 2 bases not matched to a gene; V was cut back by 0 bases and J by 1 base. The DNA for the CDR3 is TGTGCCAGCAGCTTGGGACAGGGGAATAACTATGGCTACACCTTC. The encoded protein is CASSLGQGNNYGYTF.